The clone carrying this TCR beta chain has a single count. This sample is part of a study of blood T cell repertoires in COVID-19. Study in general: Researchers got acute and convalescent COVID-19 samples from the United States, Italy and Spain.

Trimming pared 7 bases from V and 6 bases from J, leaving 21 bases between. The CDR3 extends over 15 amino acids. The V gene's germline CDR1 is LNHDA and CDR2 SQIVND (reference sequence). Methods used by the authors: Amplifying reference gene primers gave estimates of nucleated cell counts. Sequenced by immunoSEQ multiplex PCR; TCRdb stores in-frame clones only, minus some. D and trimming were read from the DNA, whereas the V and J calls and clone size are those reported in that table. The sample gives 65,000 or so clones, 75% to 90% of which show up once; about a tenth is in the top ten. The clonotype was recovered from a human donor with acute or convalescent COVID-19. The donor label of this sample is uncertain. The sequenced sample was peripheral blood. The chain couples TRBV19 to TRBJ1-1; D not resolved. The CDR3 here is CASTPRRRFEAEAFF. The CDR3 region has the DNA TGTGCCAGTACCCCTCGAAGGAGGTTTGAAGCTGAAGCTTTCTTT.